This is a list of T cell receptor beta chains from one sample in a study of CD8+ T cells in alopecia areata. Generated by immunoSEQ multiplex PCR, the TCRdb table keeps only in-frame clones and is missing some. Of about 250,000 clones in the sample, about 62% are singletons; the top ten hold around 0.92%. The sample in question was CD4+ T cells sorted from blood, obtained between weeks 51 and 52, from a patient treated with tofacitinib. These receptors were collected from a human donor with alopecia areata. Both conserved end residues are part of each CDR3. D genes are given only for firm matches. Only some rows state a clone size, as once, few, many or a class for expanded clones.

TRBV27,TRBJ2-4,few,NA,CASSGTSGNIQYF,TGTGCCAGCAGTGGGACCTCCGGAAACATTCAGTACTTC
TRBV30,TRBJ1-6,NA,NA,CAWSRQGYSPLHF,TGTGCCTGGAGTCGTCAGGGTTATTCACCCCTCCACTTT
TRBV4-2,TRBJ1-6,few,NA,CASSLWAAPSYNSPLHF,TGTGCCAGCAGCCTTTGGGCAGCTCCGTCCTATAATTCACCCCTCCACTTT
TRBV25-1,TRBJ1-6,NA,NA,CASSESVFFNSPLHF,TGTGCCAGCAGTGAATCTGTGTTTTTTAATTCACCCCTCCACTTT
TRBV11-1,TRBJ2-1,NA,NA,CASSLALRKSSYNEQFF,TGTGCCAGCAGCTTAGCGCTCCGGAAGAGCTCCTACAATGAGCAGTTCTTC
TRBV18,TRBJ2-7,NA,NA,CASSPAGDPSYEQYF,TGTGCCAGCTCACCAGCAGGGGACCCCTCCTACGAGCAGTACTTC
TRBV6-6,TRBJ1-1,NA,NA,CASTQWVNTEAFF,TGTGCCAGCACCCAATGGGTGAACACTGAAGCTTTCTTT
TRBV29-1,TRBJ2-1,NA,TRBD2,CSGGGLAGPLIAGNEQFF,TGCAGCGGCGGGGGGCTAGCGGGACCCCTAATAGCGGGCAATGAGCAGTTCTTC
TRBV29-1,TRBJ2-7,few,TRBD1,CSVRTGAYEQYF,TGCAGCGTGAGGACAGGTGCCTACGAGCAGTACTTC
TRBV6-5,TRBJ2-7,NA,TRBD2,CASSWGLAGEQYF,TGTGCCAGCAGTTGGGGACTAGCCGGCGAGCAGTACTTC
TRBV7-2,TRBJ2-1,NA,NA,CASMRDGNEQFF,TGTGCCAGCATGAGGGATGGCAATGAGCAGTTCTTC
TRBV19,TRBJ2-7,few,TRBD2,CASSPGTNNYEQYF,TGTGCCAGTAGTCCAGGGACTAATAACTACGAGCAGTACTTC
TRBV30,TRBJ2-7,NA,TRBD1,CAWRRTGSPSYEQYF,TGTGCCTGGAGGAGGACAGGTTCACCTTCCTACGAGCAGTACTTC
TRBV23-1,TRBJ2-5,NA,TRBD1,CASSQTGGQGAVETQYF,TGCGCCAGCAGTCAAACGGGGGGACAGGGGGCGGTGGAGACCCAGTACTTC
TRBV30,TRBJ2-2,few,NA,CAWSRRGSGELFF,TGTGCCTGGAGTCGCAGAGGTTCCGGGGAGCTGTTTTTT
TRBV5-1,TRBJ1-1,few,NA,CASSLDQVENTEAFF,TGCGCCAGCAGCTTGGATCAGGTTGAGAACACTGAAGCTTTCTTT
TRBV9,TRBJ2-3,NA,TRBD1,CASSGGQGADTQYF,TGTGCCAGCAGTGGGGGACAGGGGGCAGATACGCAGTATTTT
TRBV4-1,TRBJ1-5,NA,NA,CASSHRSLDSRAGNQPQHF,TGCGCCAGCAGCCACCGATCGCTTGACAGTCGCGCTGGCAATCAGCCCCAGCATTTT
TRBV5-1,TRBJ1-4,NA,TRBD1,CASSPPDRATLFF,TGCGCCAGCAGCCCTCCGGACAGGGCTACACTGTTTTTT
TRBV30,TRBJ1-5,NA,NA,CAWSRALGNQPQHF,TGTGCCTGGAGTAGGGCATTAGGAAATCAGCCCCAGCATTTT
TRBV2,TRBJ2-1,NA,TRBD2,CASSEAGGRNEQFF,TGTGCCAGCAGTGAGGCGGGGGGGCGCAATGAGCAGTTCTTC
TRBV7-2,TRBJ2-3,NA,TRBD2,CASSPTSGGTTDTQYF,TGTGCCAGCAGCCCGACTAGCGGGGGGACCACAGATACGCAGTATTTT
TRBV6-6,TRBJ1-1,NA,NA,CASSYRSIEAFF,TGTGCCAGCAGTTACCGGAGTATCGAAGCTTTCTTT
TRBV10-3,TRBJ1-6,few,NA,CAISQGLPTPLHF,TGTGCCATCAGCCAAGGCCTTCCGACACCCCTCCACTTT
TRBV2,TRBJ2-1,once,NA,CASSERLANNEQFF,TGTGCCAGCAGTGAACGTCTAGCCAACAATGAGCAGTTCTTC
TRBV6-4,TRBJ2-6,few,NA,CASSGTGSGANVLTF,TGTGCCAGCAGTGGTACAGGCTCTGGGGCCAACGTCCTGACTTTC
TRBV6-5,TRBJ1-1,NA,NA,CASSPITGNTEAFF,TGTGCCAGCAGTCCAATAACAGGGAACACTGAAGCTTTCTTT
TRBV25-1,TRBJ1-2,NA,TRBD1,CATQPSTGGDGYTF,TGTGCCACCCAACCCTCGACAGGGGGCGATGGCTACACCTTC
TRBV29-1,TRBJ2-7,few,NA,CSVRGSIYEQYF,TGCAGCGTTAGAGGAAGTATCTACGAGCAGTACTTC
TRBV29-1,TRBJ2-2,few,NA,CSVGGANTGELFF,TGCAGCGTTGGGGGGGCGAACACCGGGGAGCTGTTTTTT
TRBV27,TRBJ1-6,NA,NA,CASSFGGSPLHF,TGTGCCAGCAGTTTTGGGGGGTCACCCCTCCACTTT
TRBV7-2,TRBJ1-2,NA,NA,CASSMTDYGYTF,TGTGCCAGCAGCATGACAGACTATGGCTACACCTTC
TRBV9,TRBJ2-5,NA,NA,CASSVDRAWGETQYF,TGTGCCAGCAGCGTAGATCGGGCTTGGGGAGAGACCCAGTACTTC